This TCR beta chain was profiled in a study of T cells after yellow fever vaccination (dated by TCRdb to between 2018 and 2021). Some background on the complete study: Libraries from fractions with low cell numbers were prepared with the SMART-Seq v4 Ultra Low Input RNA kit. To follow T-cell clones before and after both primary and booster YFV17D yellow fever vaccination, bulk TCR alpha and beta repertoires underwent longitudinal sequencing. Two healthy male donors made up the cohort, one aged 18 to 30 years and the other aged 30 to 40 years. Bulk PBMC replicates and cell subsets were isolated from blood drawn at multiple timepoints before and after both primary and secondary immunization. The paper as a whole reports these results and caveats: Compared with the primary T-cell response, the secondary T-cell response was weaker but faster, peaking on day 5 rather than day 15. Only a couple of donors were included in the study, so the extent to which the findings can be generalized is limited. After the booster, most of the clones that had expanded following primary vaccination were detected again (just under 97% of CD4 and around nine tenths of CD8), which suggests that memory was broadly maintained. A small fraction of clonotypes showed up in both the CD4 and CD8 compartments, probably as a result of convergent recombination. Computational filtering was needed because FACS-sorted repertoires could contain abundant contaminating clonotypes from the bulk population.

In light of the paper, this sample's treatment or condition label describes: live attenuated yellow fever vaccine strain. At each blood-draw timepoint, two biological replicates of bulk PBMCs were obtained. A standard Ficoll-Paque protocol was used to isolate PBMCs from peripheral blood. TriZol was used to extract RNA from bulk PBMCs, CD4 and CD8 fractions, and dextramer-positive and dextramer-negative fractions. Between the V and J ends, shortened by 0 bases and 5 bases respectively, the junction contains 4 bases. Sequences LGHDT (CDR1) and YNNKEL (CDR2) are obtained from the germline V gene (reference sequence). The cysteine opens and the phenylalanine closes a CDR3 of 12 amino acids. The CDR3 DNA has 36 bases and is translated from base 1. TCR cDNA was made using 5'RACE template switching, a step that added a universal primer site and unique molecular identifiers. Priming for cDNA synthesis came from both the TCR alpha and TCR beta constant segments. Library amplification involved two PCR steps, and the second step added sample barcodes and sequencing adapters. Sequencing of libraries was performed on Illumina HiSeq 2500 (2x100 bp) or NovaSeq (2x150 bp). Per the authors' processing: Reads were demultiplexed and collapsed into UMI consensus sequences with MIGEC, and V(D)J alignment was performed with MiXCR. Clonotypes responding to the vaccine were identified with edgeR on replicate PBMC samples, with the criteria of FDR below 0.01 and a log2 fold change above 5 up to day 15. Each bulk clonotype was labeled CD4 or CD8 based on which sequenced repertoire, CD4 or CD8, contained the clonotype at higher abundance. The public sequencing data were trimmed at Q25 with fastp and processed into clonotypes with MiXCR by TCRdb, which kept only in-frame beta chains. Duplicate CDR3 protein sequences are folded into a single record with the most common DNA and genes. It is TCRdb's table, rather than the study itself, that gives the V and J calls and clone size. The sample table records 500,000 to 650,000 distinct CDR3 sequences; roughly a sixth of these occur just once. Of the sample, 15% to 20% is held by the ten largest clones.

This clonotype was observed many times. Its recognized antigen is unknown. Qualities for individual bases were not recorded, and no much larger clone is one base off. This sequence uses TRBV3-1 and TRBJ2-5; the D gene cannot be named for sure. The sample consisted of PBMCs, taken 5 days after the first yellow fever vaccination. This clonotype was sampled from a young man who received the YFV17D yellow fever vaccine. The CDR3 sequence is CASSQDRETQYF. The DNA sequence is as follows: TGTGCCAGCAGCCAAGATCGGGAGACCCAGTACTTC.